These T cell receptor beta chains were read from a single sample in a study of T-cell reconstitution after alpha-beta-depleted transplantation in children. TCRdb re-analysed the PCR reads in MiXCR, keeping a single row per CDR3 protein. The table records about 230,000 distinct CDR3 sequences, 9.7% of them present only once. This specimen consisted of PBMCs from the stem cell graft donor, obtained from the stem cell graft. The receptors here all came from a human donor who donated a stem cell graft to a child with SCID. CDR3s include the opening cysteine and the closing phenylalanine or tryptophan.

>TRBJ2-1|TRBV5-1
CASSSGDSRSYNEQFF
>TRBJ2-1|TRBV3-1
CASSQGTGGEQFF
>TRBJ1-2|TRBV25-1
CASSELGGGHGYTF
>TRBJ1-2|TRBV5-1
CASSGDRGLAYTF
>TRBJ2-3|TRBV5-1
CASSLEPTSDTQYF
>TRBJ2-1|TRBV5-1
CASSVRGSSYNEQFF
>TRBJ1-5|TRBV7-9
CAVERGYNQPQHF
>TRBJ2-7|TRBV7-2
CASSPGILGNYEQYF
>TRBJ2-1|TRBV15
CATSRLSTGVNEQFF
>TRBJ2-5|TRBV12-3/TRBV12-4
CASSLETSGGVETQYF
>TRBJ2-5|TRBV7-6
CASSSPFLGQQETQYF
>TRBJ1-2|TRBV29-1
CSVEWGDYGYTF
>TRBJ2-1|TRBV7-8
CASSLSRRGSYNEQFF
>TRBJ2-5|TRBV5-1
CASSLDSSGGETQYF
>TRBJ2-3|TRBV7-2
CASSSVRGGSTDTQYF
>TRBJ2-7|TRBV7-9
CASSLGGEGPENYEQYF
>TRBJ2-7|TRBV6-5
CASSYSGFTRAGSYEQYF
>TRBJ2-2|TRBV5-1
CASSLIQGGTGELFF
>TRBJ1-2|TRBV11-2
CASSPPYLRDYGYTF
>TRBJ1-2|TRBV12-3/TRBV12-4
CASSPGAGANYGYTF
>TRBJ2-5|TRBV24-1
CASERTSDQETQYF
>TRBJ2-6|TRBV5-1
CASSTDSGANVLTF
>TRBJ2-3|TRBV5-5
CASSLVDSRRWTDTQYF
>TRBJ2-1|TRBV20-1
CSARADSLSYNEQFF
>TRBJ2-4|TRBV5-5
CASSYRDRILQYF
>TRBJ1-2|TRBV20-1
CSASWEDGNYGYTF
>TRBJ2-1|TRBV20-1
CSARFVGGNEQFF
>TRBJ1-1|TRBV6-1
CASNTRKGSTEAFF
>TRBJ1-4|TRBV6-5
CASSFRRDRDEKLFF
>TRBJ2-2|TRBV3-1
CASSQDRGTPAGELFF
>TRBJ2-2|TRBV29-1
CSVWAGRAGELFF
>TRBJ1-6|TRBV9
CASGGGQTHSPLHF
>TRBJ2-5|TRBV20-1
CSARAAAAYQETQYF